This T cell receptor beta chain came from a study of CD8+ T cells in alopecia areata (dated by TCRdb to the late 2010s). At the level of the whole study: The treated patients took part in an open-label pilot trial in which moderate-to-severe alopecia areata was treated with oral tofacitinib at 5 to 10 mg twice daily. Human TCRbeta sequencing covered scalp tissue and sorted CD4+ and CD8+ peripheral blood T cells from patchy and totalis/universalis alopecia areata patients and healthy controls. Tofacitinib was given for 6 to 18 months, followed by 6 months of follow-up off drug to assess delayed response and recurrence. Amplification of TCRbeta CDR3 regions was done by immunoSEQ multiplex PCR using 35 Vbeta forward primers and 13 Jbeta reverse primers. Clonality in the scalp was compared among normal scalp (n=4), patchy alopecia areata scalp (n=8), and alopecia totalis/universalis scalp (n=8). In both human patients and the C3H/HeJ mouse model, the study applied high-throughput TCRbeta sequencing to look at T cell clonal expansion in alopecia areata. Disease severity in treated patients was measured with the SALT score, which quantifies the percentage of affected scalp surface area. Biopsies were taken from tofacitinib-treated patients at baseline and again at 4 and 24 weeks into treatment, and several of those patients also had a later scalp biopsy. RNA was extracted with the PAXgene miRNA kit for fixed scalp, the miRNeasy kit for PBMCs, and the RNeasy kit for mouse skin.

Receptor amplification or capture employed the immunoSEQ multiplex PCR assay. RNA was extracted from all samples and reverse transcribed into cDNA as template for TCR sequencing. SuperScript III was used to make first-strand cDNA, primed with a 2:1 mix of oligo-dT and random hexamers. A synthetic immune receptor repertoire was used to measure amplification bias, and any remaining bias was corrected computationally. In the authors' own workflow: Raw reads were preprocessed to remove errors, and CDR3 was defined according to IMGT conventions as the region from the conserved cysteine to phenylalanine. Clonality was computed by normalizing Shannon entropy by log2 of the number of productive unique TCRs and subtracting the result from 1. Whether scalp clones were CD4 or CD8 was inferred by matching scalp TCRbeta sequences against CD4 and CD8 repertoires sorted from blood. TCRdb re-hosts the immuneACCESS table, in-frame sequences only. Its copies lack some clones; in the studies checked, an unresolved V gene accounts for under half of them, and the cause for the rest is not known. V and J calls plus clone size are reproduced from that table; the DNA served to infer D and trimming. In this sample the table shows 75,000 to 100,000 clones, approximately 70% of which occur a single time. The ten largest make up 17% of the sample.

Of note for this clone: Its target antigen remains unknown. No quality values exist for individual bases; no much larger clone is one base distant.

Paper-wide results and their limitations: Higher clonality and more expanded CD8+ clones were observed in lesional scalp than in normal scalp, particularly in alopecia totalis/universalis, a finding suggestive of antigenic drive. With tofacitinib, both scalp clonality and the number of expanded CD8+ clones among the top 100 scalp clones went down significantly. Resident alphabeta T cells in normal human skin are also sequenced, complicating scalp TCR repertoire analysis, unlike mouse skin dominated by gammadelta T cells. Shared TCR sequences between patients were less evident than in mice, which may be partly attributable to HLA diversity in the patient population. Many expanded lesional clones persisted in scalp and blood during tofacitinib treatment, which may partly explain relapse after stopping treatment. Because the treated cohort was small and had only one nonresponder, larger studies are needed to examine links between baseline CD8+ expansion and response.

The intended sense of this specimen's treatment or condition label: oral pan-JAK inhibitor, 5-10 mg twice daily. Lesional scalp punch biopsies and peripheral blood were collected from alopecia areata patients. After PBMCs were isolated by density centrifugation and stained for CD3, CD4 and CD8, a FACSAria was used to sort CD4+ and CD8+ T cells. Spanning cysteine to phenylalanine, the CDR3 consists of 12 amino acids. Left in the record is the CDR3 DNA by itself, 36 bases read in frame from the first base. Trimming takes 5 bases from V and 9 bases from J, and the germline ends sit 8 bases apart. In the germline V gene, CDR1 corresponds to SGHAT and CDR2 to FQNNGV.

This sample comprised CD8+ T cells sorted from blood, obtained at approximately week 45, from a patient treated with tofacitinib. The rearrangement combines TRBV11-2 with TRBJ1-6, with no reliable assignment of the D segment. The source is a human donor with alopecia areata. The CDR3 is CASSGSGSPLHF. Here is the DNA: TGTGCCAGCAGCGGGTCGGGTTCACCCCTCCACTTT. Reference TRBV11-2 and TRBJ1-6 genes cover what lies past the CDR3, so the full variable domain is EAGVAQSPRYKIIEKRQSVAFWCNPISGHATLYWYQQILGQGPKLLIQFQNNGVVDDSQLPKDRFSAERLKGVDSTLKIQPAKLEDSAVYLCASSGSGSPLHFGNGTRLTVT.